This T cell receptor (beta chain) was captured in a study of blood T cell repertoires in COVID-19. For recovered donors of Cohort 3, there were two negative PCRs, clearance, or symptom resolution. Using immunoSEQ multiplex PCR, the repertoire was profiled, and TCRdb retains in-frame clones only, with some absent. The data hold some 160,000 clones, with roughly 90% observed a single time. From germline, CDR1 is MNHEY and CDR2 SMNVEV (reference sequence). The CDR3 has 15 residues. Trimming shortened V by 5 bases and J by 5 bases, and 18 bases separated the two germline ends. This clonotype was obtained from a woman in her forties or fifties who had recovered from COVID-19. The chain carries TRBV27 and TRBJ2-5, with a tentative D call TRBD1 (5 bases). Material for sequencing was PBMCs or T cells enriched from blood (not recorded which). The CDR3 region is CASSTIGQSRETQYF. In DNA, the CDR3 is TGTGCCAGCAGTACGATCGGACAATCACGGGAGACCCAGTACTTC.